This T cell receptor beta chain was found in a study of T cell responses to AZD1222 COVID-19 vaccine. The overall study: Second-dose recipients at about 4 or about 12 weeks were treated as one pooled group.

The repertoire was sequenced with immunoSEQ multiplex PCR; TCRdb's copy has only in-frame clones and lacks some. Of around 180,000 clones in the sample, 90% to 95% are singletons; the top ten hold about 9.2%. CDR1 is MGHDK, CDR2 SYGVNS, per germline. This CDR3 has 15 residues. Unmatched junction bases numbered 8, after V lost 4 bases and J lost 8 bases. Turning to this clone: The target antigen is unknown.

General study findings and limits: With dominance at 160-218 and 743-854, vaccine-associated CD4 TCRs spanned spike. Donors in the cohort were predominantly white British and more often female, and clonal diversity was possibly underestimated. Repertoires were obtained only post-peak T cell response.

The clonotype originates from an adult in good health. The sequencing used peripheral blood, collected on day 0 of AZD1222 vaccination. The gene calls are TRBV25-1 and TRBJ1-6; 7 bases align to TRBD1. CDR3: CASSATGTAHSPLHF. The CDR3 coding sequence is TGTGCCAGCAGTGCAACCGGGACAGCCCATTCACCCCTCCACTTT.